One sample yielded the 32 T cell receptor beta chains listed below, sequenced in a study of vaccination effects on CD4 cells after COVID-19. What these receptors recognize is not known. Investigators separated out CD4+ T cells once around eleven days of culture had passed. Profiling relied on immunoSEQ multiplex PCR, and the TCRdb table lists in-frame clones only, not all of them. The sample has around 50,000 clones; about 67% are singletons. Sequencing was performed on CD4+ T cells from PBMCs cultured without peptide, taken before COVID-19 vaccination. Receptors were obtained from a human donor who received a COVID-19 vaccine.

The rearrangement joins TRBV6-5 to TRBJ1-2, with D tentatively TRBD1 (6 bases). Trimming took off 7 bases at V and 3 bases at J, with 12 bases between the two ends. The CDR3 sequence is 13 residues long. Germline V gene data show CDR1 as MNHEY and CDR2 as SVGAGI. The CDR3 loop is CASTGGPHYGYTF. The CDR3 nucleotides read TGTGCCAGCACCGGGGGGCCTCACTATGGCTACACCTTC.

This clone appeared a single time. The chain uses TRBV30 and TRBJ1-4, with D hard to call. Germline CDR1 and CDR2: GTSNPN and SVGIG (reference sequence). V was trimmed by 4 bases and J by 5 bases, leaving 17 bases between them. CDR3 length: 15 residues. The CDR3 coding sequence is TGTGCCTGGACTAAGAGCGGTTATCTCAATGAAAAACTGTTTTTT. It is translated as CAWTKSGYLNEKLFF. Together with reference TRBV30 and TRBJ1-4, the CDR3 gives the full variable domain: SQTIHQWPATLVQPVGSPLSLECTVEGTSNPNLYWYRQAAGRGLQLLFYSVGIGQISSEVPQNLSASRPQDRQFILSSKKLLLSDSGFYLCAWTKSGYLNEKLFFGSGTQLSVL.

The chain links TRBV29-1 to TRBJ1-2, with a weak D call TRBD1 (5 bases). Between the trimmed V and J ends, which lost 5 bases and 8 bases, there was a span of 24 bases. CDR3 length equals 15 residues. Germline V gene sequence: CDR1 SQVTM, CDR2 ANQGSEA. In DNA, the CDR3 is TGCAGCGTTCCTGCGCACAGGCTGGGGTTCGGCGGCTACACCTTC. As protein: CSVPAHRLGFGGYTF.

The rearrangement links TRBV10-3 to TRBJ2-5, with a possible D match to TRBD2 (7 bases). The ends were cut back, 10 bases at V and 2 bases at J, with 14 bases in the middle. Germline V gene data show CDR1 as ENHRY and CDR2 as SYGVKD. The CDR3 is made up of 13 amino acids. The CDR3 bases are TGTGCCACCCGAGGGGGGGGACAAGAGACCCAGTACTTC. It yields the protein CATRGGGQETQYF.

This chain links TRBV7-2 with TRBJ2-1; the match to TRBD2 covers 8 bases. Germline CDR1 reads SGHTA; CDR2 reads FQGNSA. After removal of 5 bases from V and 6 bases from J, the junction contained 3 bases not matched to a gene. The CDR3 loop spans 13 amino acids. CDR3 DNA sequence: TGTGCCAGCAGCCCGGGACTAGTCAATGAGCAGTTCTTC. Residues: CASSPGLVNEQFF.

This clone was seen only a few times. V usage is TRBV28 and J usage is TRBJ1-1; D uncertain. Trimming left V 7 bases short and J 4 bases short, with 10 bases between. The CDR3 spans 12 residues. CDR1 is MDHEN and CDR2 is SYDVKM in the germline V gene. CDR3 protein: CASTSSATEAFF. CDR3 DNA sequence: TGTGCCAGCACTTCCTCGGCCACTGAAGCTTTCTTT.

In this sample, this clone turned up a few times. The chain carries TRBV6-5 and TRBJ1-2; a weak D match, TRBD1 (6 bases). V was trimmed by 6 bases and J by 4 bases, leaving 12 bases between them. There are 13 residues in the CDR3. Germline lookup yields CDR1 MNHEY and CDR2 SVGAGI. Written as DNA, the CDR3 is TGTGCCAGCAGCCGTCAGGGGAGCTATGGCTACACCTTC. It encodes CASSRQGSYGYTF.

Only a few counts were recorded for this clone. This chain joins TRBV27 and TRBJ1-6; 11 bases fit TRBD1. The junction had 9 bases not matched to a gene; V was cut back by 5 bases and J by 9 bases. In germline, CDR1 is MNHEY, CDR2 SMNVEV (reference sequence). There are 16 residues in the CDR3. This chain's CDR3 is CASSAWDRGTSSPLHF. In DNA, the CDR3 is TGTGCCAGCAGTGCGTGGGACAGGGGGACGTCTTCACCCCTCCACTTT.

The V gene is TRBV13, the J gene TRBJ1-3, with D unresolved. V dropped 7 bases and J dropped 0 bases, with 13 bases sitting between them. The CDR3 has 15 residues. The germline gives CDR1 PRHDT, CDR2 FYEKMQ (reference sequence). The CDR3 DNA reads as TGTGCCAGCATAAATTGGGCAGCCTCTGGAAACACCATATATTTT. Translated, it gives CASINWAASGNTIYF.

This clone was detected only a few times. J is TRBJ2-1 and V is TRBV2; 8 nucleotides line up with TRBD1. This CDR3 spans 15 amino acids. V dropped 6 bases and J dropped 0; count of bases not matched to a gene: 4. Germline CDR1 is SNHLY and CDR2 is FYNNEI. The CDR3 sequence is CASSVGTGSYNEQFF. The DNA of the CDR3 is TGTGCCAGCAGCGTAGGGACAGGCTCCTACAATGAGCAGTTCTTC.

The chain couples TRBV4-1 to TRBJ2-1, with D maybe TRBD2 (6 bases). Trimming took off 0 bases at V and 3 bases at J, with 9 bases between the two ends. The CDR3 is 15 residues long. CDR1 and CDR2 from the germline V gene are MGHRA and YSYEKL. The CDR3: CASSQDAGYYNEQFF. The CDR3 bases are TGCGCCAGCAGCCAAGATGCGGGGTACTACAATGAGCAGTTCTTC.

The chain joins TRBV7-8 to TRBJ2-3; D unclear. V lost 3 bases, J lost 6 bases, and 10 bases lay in between. Germline values: CDR1 SGHVS, CDR2 FQNEAQ. This CDR3 is built from 13 residues. The CDR3 DNA reads as TGTGCCAGCAGCTTGAATCTTAGGGATACGCAGTATTTT. As protein: CASSLNLRDTQYF.

This clone was observed a handful of times. V is TRBV4-1 and J is TRBJ2-3; 9 nucleotides line up with TRBD1. Germline CDR1 is MGHRA and CDR2 is YSYEKL. CDR3 length: 15 residues. Trimming at V came to 8 bases and at J to 0 bases, leaving 6 bases not matched to a gene. The CDR3 region is CASARQGDSTDTQYF. The CDR3 DNA reads TGCGCCAGCGCCCGACAGGGGGATAGCACAGATACGCAGTATTTT.

J is TRBJ2-6 and V is TRBV29-1, with 8 bases fitting TRBD1. The junction had 11 bases not matched to a gene; V was cut back by 1 base and J by 3 bases. CDR1 SQVTM and CDR2 ANQGSEA come from the germline V gene. The CDR3 totals 18 residues. CDR3 coding DNA: TGCAGCGTTGAAGTCCGCCAGGGGGCCTGGGGTGGGGCCAACGTCCTGACTTTC. It is translated as CSVEVRQGAWGGANVLTF. The whole variable domain, filled in from reference TRBV29-1 and TRBJ2-6, reads SAVISQKPSRDICQRGTSLTIQCQVDSQVTMMFWYRQQPGQSLTLIATANQGSEATYESGFVIDKFPISRPNLTFSTLTVSNMSPEDSSIYLCSVEVRQGAWGGANVLTFGAGSRLTVL.

This chain uses TRBV7-3 with TRBJ2-1; D is undetermined. V was cut by 5 bases and J by 4 bases, with 15 bases left in between. Germline CDR1 and CDR2: SGHTA and FQGTGA. The CDR3 totals 15 residues. CDR3 in amino acids: CASSPSWKDYNEQFF. The CDR3 DNA sequence: TGTGCCAGCAGCCCCTCTTGGAAGGATTACAATGAGCAGTTCTTC.

J is TRBJ2-1 and V is TRBV3-1 (or the pseudogene TRBV3-2); D possibly corresponds to TRBD2 (8 bases). There are 17 residues in the CDR3. The germline V and J ends were trimmed by 1 base and 7 bases, with 20 bases remaining between them. Germline assignment: CDR1 LGHDT and CDR2 YNNKEL (reference sequence). This CDR3 is CASSQAWGLGGGNEQFF. DNA for the CDR3: TGTGCCAGCAGCCAAGCCTGGGGACTAGGGGGCGGGAATGAGCAGTTCTTC.

The chain links TRBV5-1 to TRBJ1-5; D is unresolved. V lost 0 bases and J lost 4, with 8 bases in between. Germline CDR1 and CDR2: SGHRS and YFSETQ. The CDR3 is 14 amino acids. The CDR3 DNA reads as TGCGCCAGCAGCTTGGGGACGGTGAATCAGCCCCAGCATTTT. Protein sequence: CASSLGTVNQPQHF.

The chain has TRBV6-5 and TRBJ2-5; TRBD1 matches at 9 bases. Germline trimming cut 2 bases from V and 7 bases from J; bases unmatched to any gene: 11. From germline, CDR1 is MNHEY and CDR2 SVGAGI. CDR3 length: 16 amino acids. CDR3 nucleotides: TGTGCCAGCAGTTACCGGGACAGGGCTGCCCGGGGGACCCAGTACTTC. Its translation is CASSYRDRAARGTQYF.

This chain uses TRBV30 with TRBJ1-5; 11 bases are a match to TRBD1. Trimming removed 1 base from V and 6 bases from J; junction bases left unmatched: 2. Germline assignment: CDR1 GTSNPN and CDR2 SVGIG (reference sequence). The CDR3 sequence is 14 residues long. For the CDR3, the DNA is TGTGCCTGGAGTGGGACAGGGGGCGGTCAGCCCCAGCATTTT. The encoded protein is CAWSGTGGGQPQHF.

This chain uses TRBV28 with TRBJ1-2; D possibly corresponds to TRBD1 (5 bases). Germline V gene data show CDR1 as MDHEN and CDR2 as SYDVKM. The CDR3 consists of 16 residues. V gave up 8 bases and J gave up 0 bases, with 19 bases separating them. The CDR3 reads CASVLQGPQSNYGYTF. The CDR3 DNA reads TGTGCCAGCGTGTTGCAGGGACCGCAATCTAACTATGGCTACACCTTC.

The V call is TRBV24-1, the J call TRBJ2-7; 10 bases align to TRBD1. The germline V gene has CDR1 KGHDR and CDR2 SFDVKD. Trimming at V came to 4 bases and at J to 3 bases, leaving 5 bases not matched to a gene. This CDR3 contains 15 residues. The CDR3 reads CATSEGQGYGYEQYF. CDR3 nucleotides: TGTGCCACCAGTGAGGGACAGGGGTATGGCTACGAGCAGTACTTC.

The V call is TRBV27, the J call TRBJ2-7, with D perhaps given as TRBD1 or TRBD2 (5 bases each). V was trimmed by 6 bases and J by 0 bases, leaving 21 bases between them. CDR3 length: 17 amino acids. CDR1 is MNHEY and CDR2 is SMNVEV in the germline V gene (reference sequence). In nucleotides, the CDR3 is TGTGCCAGCAGAATTTCGACAGACTACAGATCCTCCTACGAGCAGTACTTC. It codes for CASRISTDYRSSYEQYF.

The genes are TRBV7-2 and TRBJ2-1; TRBD2 aligns across 9 bases. Germline CDR1 and CDR2: SGHTA and FQGNSA. The length of the CDR3 is 16 residues. Unmatched junction bases numbered 7, after V lost 4 bases and J lost 3 bases. In DNA form, the CDR3 reads TGTGCCAGCAGCTCAAAACTAGCGGGTCACTACAATGAGCAGTTCTTC. This encodes CASSSKLAGHYNEQFF.

V usage is TRBV19 and J usage is TRBJ2-1; 9 bases line up with TRBD2. The V and J ends lost 3 bases and 9 bases, in that order; junction bases with no gene match: 9. The CDR3 has 15 amino acids. Germline V gives CDR1 LNHDA, CDR2 SQIVND (reference sequence). CDR3 sequence (DNA): TGTGCCAGTAGTATTCTTCGCGGGAGGGGGGGTGAGCAGTTCTTC. This translates into CASSILRGRGGEQFF.

This clone has more than one count but fewer than ten. V is TRBV19 and J is TRBJ2-7, with 7 positions matching TRBD2. The CDR3 has 15 residues. Germline CDR1 LNHDA, CDR2 SQIVND (reference sequence). The junction had 5 bases not matched to a gene; V was cut back by 3 bases and J by 0 bases. CDR3 nucleotide sequence: TGTGCCAGTAGTATTGTGGCGGGGGACTCCTACGAGCAGTACTTC. It translates to CASSIVAGDSYEQYF. Full variable domain (rest looked up from reference TRBV19 and TRBJ2-7): DGGITQSPKYLFRKEGQNVTLSCEQNLNHDAMYWYRQDPGQGLRLIYYSQIVNDFQKGDIAEGYSVSREKKESFPLTVTSAQKNPTAFYLCASSIVAGDSYEQYFGPGTRLTVT.

The rearrangement uses TRBV2 and TRBJ1-2, with a weak D call TRBD1 (5 bases). Trimming left V 2 bases short and J 6 bases short, with 16 bases between. The CDR3 extends over 15 amino acids. The germline CDR1 and CDR2 sequences are SNHLY and FYNNEI. The CDR3 region is CASSEFLGGAHGYTF. CDR3 sequence (DNA): TGTGCCAGCAGTGAATTTTTGGGAGGGGCACATGGCTACACCTTC.

The chain couples TRBV12-5 to TRBJ2-7; D may be TRBD1 (6 bases). Trimming pared 3 bases from V and 3 bases from J, leaving 12 bases between. The CDR3 is 14 residues long. Germline-derived CDR1 and CDR2 are LGHNT and FRNRAP. The CDR3 DNA sequence: TGTGCTAGTGGTTTAGGCCAGGGGAGCTACGAGCAGTACTTC. Amino acid sequence: CASGLGQGSYEQYF.

This sequence joins TRBV7-2 and TRBJ1-1, with a tentative D call TRBD1 (6 bases). Trimming pared 2 bases from V and 5 bases from J, leaving 15 bases between. The germline V gene encodes CDR1 SGHTA and CDR2 FQGNSA. This CDR3 has 15 amino acids. The CDR3: CASSLRGRGGTEAFF. Written as DNA, the CDR3 is TGTGCCAGCAGCTTACGGGGGCGAGGGGGGACTGAAGCTTTCTTT. Full variable domain (rest looked up from reference TRBV7-2 and TRBJ1-1): GAGVSQSPSNKVTEKGKDVELRCDPISGHTALYWYRQSLGQGLEFLIYFQGNSAPDKSGLPSDRFSAERTGGSVSTLTIQRTQQEDSAVYLCASSLRGRGGTEAFFGQGTRLTVV.

The chain joins TRBV25-1 to TRBJ1-1; 8 bases map to TRBD1. The CDR3 has 14 residues. The germline CDR1 and CDR2 sequences are MGHDK and SYGVNS. After removal of 6 bases from V and 1 base from J, the junction contained 4 bases not matched to a gene. In DNA, the CDR3 is TGTGCCAGCAGGCCCCAGGGGGCGAACACTGAAGCTTTCTTT. As protein: CASRPQGANTEAFF.

The chain couples TRBV4-2 to TRBJ2-5; 9 bases map to TRBD2. The CDR3 consists of 17 residues. V lost 0 bases, J lost 4 bases, and 9 bases stayed unmatched. The germline gives CDR1 LGHNA, CDR2 YNFKEQ. The CDR3 DNA follows: TGTGCCAGCAGCCAAGATTTATCAGCGGGGGGAGGAGAGACCCAGTACTTC. As protein: CASSQDLSAGGGETQYF.

V gene TRBV5-4 combines with J gene TRBJ2-7; a possible D gene is TRBD2 (7 bases). V was clipped by 2 bases and J by 1 base, with 25 bases between them. CDR1 is SGHNT, CDR2 YYREEE, per germline (reference sequence). The CDR3 is 19 amino acids. CDR3 bases: TGTGCCAGCAGCTTCGAGGGAGGTGGATGGGGGGGGCCATCCTACGAGCAGTACTTC. Translation: CASSFEGGGWGGPSYEQYF.

This chain connects TRBV4-3 to TRBJ2-4; D might be TRBD1 (6 bases). Germline CDR1 reads LGHNA; CDR2 reads YSLEER. The CDR3 has 17 amino acids. V was clipped by 1 base and J by 3 bases, with 16 bases between them. The CDR3 DNA follows: TGCGCCAGCAGCCAAGCCAAACAGGGATTCGGCAAAAACATTCAGTACTTC. This codes for CASSQAKQGFGKNIQYF.